The 10 T cell receptor beta chains presented below share a single source sample, sequenced in a study of blood T cell repertoires in COVID-19. Assay: immunoSEQ multiplex PCR; the TCRdb copy retains only in-frame clones and omits some. The sample lists 180,000 or so clones; approximately 85% were seen once. Input material: peripheral blood. These TCRs come from a woman aged 60 to 75 with acute or convalescent COVID-19.

This clone was detected only a few times. Distinct nucleotide sequences in the sample also encode this CDR3. The V gene is TRBV12-3 or TRBV12-4, the J gene TRBJ2-3, with D uncertain. V lost 6 bases and J 1 base, leaving 8 bases between the germline ends. The CDR3 extends over 13 amino acids. The chain's CDR3 is CASSLSGTDTQYF. The DNA for the CDR3 is TGTGCCAGCAGCCTCAGCGGCACAGATACGCAGTATTTT.

The chain carries TRBV6-2 or TRBV6-3 and TRBJ1-2, with a possible D match to TRBD1 (5 bases). CDR3 length: 15 residues. CDR1 is MNHEY and CDR2 is SVGEGT in the germline V gene. V was clipped by 6 bases and J by 4 bases, with 18 bases between them. Written as DNA, the CDR3 is TGTGCCAGCAGCCCCAGGGTTCAGTCGGGCTATGGCTACACCTTC. Its protein is CASSPRVQSGYGYTF.

The rearrangement uses TRBV30 and TRBJ2-3; D is uncertain. CDR3 length: 11 residues. V lost 5 bases and J lost 4, with 7 bases in between. CDR1 and CDR2 (germline): GTSNPN, SVGIG (reference sequence). Here the CDR3 reads CAWAPSDTQYF. As DNA, the CDR3 is TGTGCCTGGGCCCCCTCAGATACGCAGTATTTT. The full variable domain, in which reference TRBV30 and TRBJ2-3 provide the parts outside the CDR3, is SQTIHQWPATLVQPVGSPLSLECTVEGTSNPNLYWYRQAAGRGLQLLFYSVGIGQISSEVPQNLSASRPQDRQFILSSKKLLLSDSGFYLCAWAPSDTQYFGPGTRLTVL.

The gene calls are TRBV10-3 and TRBJ1-2, with TRBD1 matching over 10 bases. This CDR3 is built from 15 residues. The V and J ends lost 1 base and 6 bases, in that order; junction bases with no gene match: 5. The germline V gene has CDR1 ENHRY and CDR2 SYGVKD. The CDR3 DNA sequence: TGTGCCATCAGTGAGTACGTGACAGGGGGCGATGGCTACACCTTC. Encoded protein: CAISEYVTGGDGYTF.

The rearrangement joins TRBV9 to TRBJ2-1, with TRBD2 identical over 8 bases. The CDR3 is 16 amino acids. V shed 4 bases, J shed 8 bases, and the junction held 14 bases outside the gene matches. Germline V CDR1 and CDR2: SGDLS, YYNGEE. The CDR3 loop is CASSPRLAGMVDEQFF. The CDR3 nucleotides read TGTGCCAGCAGCCCCCGCTTAGCGGGAATGGTGGATGAGCAGTTCTTC.

This chain links TRBV9 with TRBJ2-5; 10 bases map to TRBD2. The CDR3 extends over 17 amino acids. V shed 0 bases, J shed 5 bases, and the junction held 10 bases outside the gene matches. Per germline, CDR1 SGDLS and CDR2 YYNGEE. CDR3 amino acids: CASSVGPSGRVGETQYF. The CDR3 nucleotides are TGTGCCAGCAGCGTAGGTCCTAGCGGGAGAGTTGGGGAGACCCAGTACTTC. Combining the CDR3 with reference TRBV9 and TRBJ2-5 gives the whole variable domain DSGVTQTPKHLITATGQRVTLRCSPRSGDLSVYWYQQSLDQGLQFLIQYYNGEERAKGNILERFSAQQFPDLHSELNLSSLELGDSALYFCASSVGPSGRVGETQYFGPGTRLLVL.

J is TRBJ2-5 and V is TRBV9, with TRBD2 matching 10 bases. V was pared by 0 bases and J by 3 bases, with 8 bases of the junction left unmatched. CDR1 is SGDLS and CDR2 is YYNGEE in the germline V gene. The CDR3 is 17 residues long. CDR3 in amino acids: CASSVATGLAGEETQYF. Here the CDR3 DNA reads TGTGCCAGCAGCGTAGCTACCGGCCTAGCGGGAGAAGAGACCCAGTACTTC.

This clone showed up just a few times. V gene TRBV5-1 combines with J gene TRBJ1-1; D unclear. V lost 1 base and J 3 bases, leaving 10 bases between the germline ends. The germline V gene encodes CDR1 SGHRS and CDR2 YFSETQ. The CDR3 runs 14 residues. The DNA of the CDR3 is TGCGCCAGCAGCTTGACAGATAAATACACTGAAGCTTTCTTT. Protein: CASSLTDKYTEAFF.

This chain joins TRBV12-3 or TRBV12-4 and TRBJ1-6; tentative D call: TRBD1 (5 bases). The CDR3 length is 13 residues. V was pared by 1 base and J by 9 bases, with 7 bases between. CDR3 protein: CASSLGGGSPLHF. For the CDR3, the DNA is TGTGCCAGCAGTTTAGGGGGCGGTTCACCCCTCCACTTT.

The chain couples TRBV3-1 (or the pseudogene TRBV3-2) to TRBJ2-1; weak D call: TRBD2 (5 bases). CDR3 size: 14 residues. Germline V gene sequence: CDR1 LGHDT, CDR2 YNNKEL (reference sequence). Trimming stripped 5 bases from V and 2 bases from J, with 10 bases between. In nucleotides, the CDR3 is TGTGCCAGCAGCTGGACTGGGCCCTACAATGAGCAGTTCTTC. Translation gives CASSWTGPYNEQFF.